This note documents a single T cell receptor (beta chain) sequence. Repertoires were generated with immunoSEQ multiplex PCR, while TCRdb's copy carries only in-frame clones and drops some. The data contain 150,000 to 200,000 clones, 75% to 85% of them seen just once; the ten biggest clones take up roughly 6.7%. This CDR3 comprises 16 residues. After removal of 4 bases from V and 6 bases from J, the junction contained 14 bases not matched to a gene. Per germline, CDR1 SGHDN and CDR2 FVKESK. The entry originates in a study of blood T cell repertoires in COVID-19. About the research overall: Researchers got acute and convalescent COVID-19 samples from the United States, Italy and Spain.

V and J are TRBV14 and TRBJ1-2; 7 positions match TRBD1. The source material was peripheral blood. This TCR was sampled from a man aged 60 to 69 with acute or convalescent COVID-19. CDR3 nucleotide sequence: TGTGCCAGCAGCCGGCGAACCCAGGGGGTTGGGGATGGCTACACCTTC. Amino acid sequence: CASSRRTQGVGDGYTF.